Presented here are 17 T cell receptor beta chains from one specimen sequenced in a study of CXCR3-negative and CXCR3-positive naive CD8 T cells. Regarding the study as a whole: CXCR3-positive naive cells had more hydrophobic TRB CDR3s than CXCR3-negative naive cells.

The libraries of TRB cDNA were constructed through 5' RACE using UMI labels. TCRdb reprocessed the 5' RACE reads, with one entry per CDR3 protein and no DNA. Listed are 90,000 to 150,000 distinct CDR3 sequences; approximately 0.4% falls within the top ten. The antigens for these receptors are not known. Sequencing was performed on naive CXCR3+ CD8+ T cells from blood. The subset denotes: CD45RO-CCR7+CD27+CD95- naive CD8+ T cells expressing CXCR3 (TNR3+). Receptor source: a human donor in good health. Some clones in this sample may be carry-over from other donors' samples.

The chain uses TRBV28 and TRBJ2-7. The CDR3 covers 14 residues. The germline V gene has CDR1 MDHEN and CDR2 SYDVKM. The CDR3 spells CASTLTARVHEQYF.

The gene calls are TRBV12-3 or TRBV12-4 and TRBJ2-7. The CDR3 consists of 15 residues. CDR3 in amino acids: CASSLVGGRAHEQYF.

The chain recombines TRBV5-1 with TRBJ1-1. CDR3 size: 15 residues. Germline loops: CDR1 SGHRS, CDR2 YFSETQ. This chain's CDR3 is CASSLDRTLNTEAFF. The full variable domain, rest sourced from reference TRBV5-1 and TRBJ1-1, is KAGVTQTPRYLIKTRGQQVTLSCSPISGHRSVSWYQQTPGQGLQFLFEYFSETQRNKGNFPGRFSGRQFSNSRSEMNVSTLELGDSALYLCASSLDRTLNTEAFFGQGTRLTVV.

J is TRBJ2-1 and V is TRBV19; TCRdb picks TRBD1, but there is no DNA to check that call. This CDR3 is 15 amino acids long. Germline CDR1 is LNHDA and CDR2 is SQIVND (reference sequence). CDR3 amino acids: CASSPGTRSYNEQFF. Combining the CDR3 with reference TRBV19 and TRBJ2-1 gives the whole variable domain DGGITQSPKYLFRKEGQNVTLSCEQNLNHDAMYWYRQDPGQGLRLIYYSQIVNDFQKGDIAEGYSVSREKKESFPLTVTSAQKNPTAFYLCASSPGTRSYNEQFFGPGTRLTVL.

V and J are TRBV6-5 and TRBJ1-2; with no DNA, the TCRdb D assignment of TRBD1 cannot be verified. From germline, CDR1 is MNHEY and CDR2 SVGAGI. This CDR3 is built from 13 residues. CDR3 sequence reads: CASSPGGGNGYTF.

This chain joins TRBV20-1 and TRBJ1-2; there is no DNA to check the TCRdb D call of TRBD1. The CDR3 spans 15 residues. CDR1 is DFQATT, CDR2 SNEGSKA, per germline (reference sequence). The CDR3 reads CSARDATGVSYGYTF.

The CDR3 region is CASSLDPGLAGVMHNEQFF. V is TRBV5-1 and J is TRBJ2-1; TCRdb designates TRBD2, a call that cannot be tested without DNA. The CDR3 is 19 residues long. The V gene's germline CDR1 is SGHRS and CDR2 YFSETQ. Drawing the rest from reference TRBV5-1 and TRBJ2-1, the complete variable domain is KAGVTQTPRYLIKTRGQQVTLSCSPISGHRSVSWYQQTPGQGLQFLFEYFSETQRNKGNFPGRFSGRQFSNSRSEMNVSTLELGDSALYLCASSLDPGLAGVMHNEQFFGPGTRLTVL.

This sequence joins TRBV29-1 and TRBJ2-1; lacking DNA, the TRBD2 call made by TCRdb goes unchecked. Per germline, CDR1 SQVTM and CDR2 ANQGSEA. This CDR3 region has 14 residues. The CDR3 loop reads CSAGLAGDYNEQFF.

This chain connects TRBV5-5 to TRBJ2-5. CDR1 is SGHKS and CDR2 is YYEKEE in the germline V gene (reference sequence). The CDR3 totals 14 residues. The CDR3 is CASSLLANQETQYF.

The rearrangement links TRBV12-3 or TRBV12-4 to TRBJ1-3. The CDR3 covers 15 residues. CDR3: CASRPDRSSGNTIYF.

The chain combines TRBV19 with TRBJ2-7; without DNA, the TCRdb call of TRBD1 cannot be checked. This CDR3 is built from 15 residues. Germline V gene data show CDR1 as LNHDA and CDR2 as SQIVND (reference sequence). The CDR3: CASSILTGPSNEQYF.

The genes are TRBV28 and TRBJ1-1; the TCRdb D gene call, TRBD1, has no DNA to confirm it. Looked up from germline, CDR1 is MDHEN and CDR2 is SYDVKM. The CDR3 extends over 17 amino acids. The CDR3 protein is CASSFRFPGGGGTEAFF.

The rearrangement links TRBV6-2 or TRBV6-3 to TRBJ2-5. Germline values: CDR1 MNHEY, CDR2 SVGEGT. The CDR3 sequence is 15 residues long. The CDR3 sequence is CASSYSSGLRETQYF.

V gene TRBV5-6 combines with J gene TRBJ2-1. CDR3 size: 12 residues. The germline gives CDR1 SGHDT, CDR2 YYEEEE. CDR3 residues: CASSLDDNEQFF.

This chain joins TRBV29-1 and TRBJ2-7; TCRdb proposes TRBD1, but this gene call is untestable without DNA. This CDR3 region has 13 residues. CDR1 is SQVTM, CDR2 ANQGSEA, per germline. The CDR3 reads CSVEDNRGYEQYF.

V is TRBV2 and J is TRBJ1-2. The V gene's germline CDR1 is SNHLY and CDR2 FYNNEI. The CDR3 spans 11 residues. CDR3 residues: CASLTGTSYTF.

The V and J genes are TRBV6-2 or TRBV6-3 and TRBJ2-1; TCRdb's D call of TRBD2 is untestable without DNA. The CDR3 spans 16 residues. Germline loops: CDR1 MNHEY, CDR2 SVGEGT. The CDR3 sequence is CASSPLAGVSYNEQFF.